This section outlines one T cell receptor beta chain sequence together with its context. The target antigen is unknown. The V and J ends lost 4 bases and 2 bases respectively, with 11 bases between them. This CDR3 comprises 13 residues. The V gene's germline CDR1 is SQVTM and CDR2 ANQGSEA. Using immunoSEQ multiplex PCR, the repertoire was profiled, and TCRdb retains in-frame clones only, with some absent. The top ten clones hold approximately 0.32% of a sample with some 110,000 clones, 85% to 95% of them seen once. The data are from a study of siplizumab effects on memory and regulatory T cells. The study's findings and limits: Naive T cells, seemingly more diverse than memory cells, seemed major alloresponse contributors. Alloreactive sequences whose origin lay in unstimulated CD4+ memory cells were significantly reduced by siplizumab. Researchers could map only a minor fraction of alloreactive clones to unstimulated subsets.

The sequenced material came from CD4+ T cells sorted from blood. The receptor's source is a human donor in good health. The gene calls are TRBV29-1 and TRBJ1-2; possibly TRBD1 for D (6 bases). This CDR3 is CSVGAGQNYGYTF. CDR3 in DNA: TGCAGCGTTGGTGCCGGACAGAACTATGGCTACACCTTC.